The rows below give T cell receptor beta chains drawn from one sample of a study of T cell changes during pregnancy in multiple sclerosis. Measured with immunoSEQ multiplex PCR; TCRdb has only the in-frame clones, and not every one. The table shows about 50,000 clones, with approximately 95% occurring only once. The sequencing here drew on CD4+ T cells from peripheral blood mononuclear cells, taken in the third trimester of pregnancy. These receptors originate from a female donor with multiple sclerosis, enrolled in a pregnancy study. Both conserved end residues are part of each CDR3.

j_gene | v_gene | CDR3aa
TRBJ2-1 | TRBV4-1 | CASSQPTRGPYNEQFF
TRBJ1-2 | TRBV5-1 | CASSPGTVGDGYTF
TRBJ1-6 | TRBV27 | CASRADRENSPLHF
TRBJ2-2 | TRBV5-1 | CASSPVNTGELFF
TRBJ2-5 | TRBV9 | CASSVSRGETQYF
TRBJ1-5 | TRBV2 | CASSGIQGGNQPQHF
TRBJ1-2 | TRBV7-9 | CASSPRGLGGYTF
TRBJ2-5 | TRBV10-1 | CASSESVDTHQETQYF
TRBJ2-1 | TRBV14 | CASSYAGKAYNEQFF
TRBJ2-5 | TRBV30 | CAWSVLGVPETQYF
TRBJ1-5 | TRBV7-2 | CASSLGQGARQPQHF
TRBJ2-7 | TRBV27 | CASSSAGTASYEQYF
TRBJ2-7 | TRBV28 | CASSPPTGHLSYEQYF
TRBJ1-6 | TRBV27 | CASRPGGLDSPLHF
TRBJ2-3 | TRBV15 | CATSRDLAGGPDTQYF
TRBJ2-1 | TRBV5-5 | CASSGSRDRGLYNEQFF
TRBJ1-2 | TRBV6-5 | CASSKALDRNYGYTF
TRBJ2-1 | TRBV6-5 | CASSYSETNNEQFF
TRBJ2-1 | TRBV15 | CATSNPGGLSEQFF
TRBJ1-2 | TRBV7-9 | CASTGQGASNYGYTF
TRBJ1-5 | TRBV7-9 | CASSPGSTNQPQHF
TRBJ1-1 | TRBV7-2 | CASSLGQLGAFF
TRBJ2-3 | TRBV7-2 | CASSFTGTDTQYF
TRBJ2-3 | TRBV21-1 | CASSNHLGLASFPDTQYF
TRBJ1-6 | TRBV9 | CASSPDSNNSPLHF
TRBJ1-1 | TRBV7-8 | CATRQIMNTEAFF
TRBJ1-2 | TRBV6-5 | CASSYMAGRNGYTF
TRBJ1-2 | TRBV2 | CARGEQGSGYTF
TRBJ1-2 | TRBV6-6 | CAGRPGQQYYGYTF
TRBJ2-1 | TRBV6-4 | CASSDGLAGGHEQFF
TRBJ1-5 | TRBV27 | CASSRESISNQPQHF
TRBJ2-7 | TRBV19 | CASSQRGYEQYF
TRBJ2-7 | TRBV4-1 | CASSPGGGMREQYF
TRBJ1-2 | TRBV27 | CASSPGIDYGYTF
TRBJ1-2 | TRBV6-5 | CASSYLAGLDYGYTF
TRBJ1-1 | TRBV20-1 | CSARGAFF
TRBJ1-3 | TRBV18 | CASSPRTGSGNTIYF
TRBJ2-1 | TRBV11-1 | CASSQGRLAINEQFF
TRBJ2-7 | TRBV6-1 | CASRLAGGSSYEQYF
TRBJ1-6 | TRBV5-1 | CASTRDRSNSPLHF
TRBJ2-3 | TRBV5-5 | CASSLQGLSGVVDTQYF
TRBJ2-5 | TRBV19 | CASSTGQVHQETQYF
TRBJ2-3 | TRBV7-8 | CASSPRLAGGTDTQYF
TRBJ1-2 | TRBV11-2 | CASSFGFSGTGDYGYTF
TRBJ1-5 | TRBV10-3 | CAIGTGPNQPQHF
TRBJ2-7 | TRBV7-6 | CASSLGARTSGIGGEQYF
TRBJ2-5 | TRBV7-6 | CASSPSRETQYF
TRBJ2-7 | TRBV6-5 | CASRETGADYEQYF
TRBJ2-7 | TRBV6-1 | CASSTGLGDYEQYF
TRBJ2-4 | TRBV28 | CATRAGDGVGTKNIQYF